The T cell receptor (beta chain) under discussion was sequenced for a study of neurological immune-mediated disorders. General study findings and limits: HTLV-1-associated myelopathy ranked highest for TCR clonal expansion and multiple sclerosis lowest, beneath healthy controls. No CDR3 amino acid sequences were shared by expanded clones across subjects, suggesting private repertoires in all groups.

Synthesis of cDNA was accomplished via 5'RACE employing 10-nucleotide random UMIs. In each sequencing run, over 180 million TCR-beta sequences were generated from 15-18 subjects. TCRdb used MiXCR to reprocess the 5' RACE reads, holding one entry per CDR3 protein. Among 15,000 to 20,000 distinct CDR3 sequences listed, around a tenth were seen once. In regard to this clonotype: Its specificity is not known. Mismatch with germline at one junction end may stem from a read error.

The CDR3 sequence is 17 residues long. Germline V gene lookup returns CDR1 SEHNR and CDR2 FQNEAQ (reference sequence). This chain uses TRBV7-9 with TRBJ2-7; perhaps TRBD2 as D (5 bases). The sample comprised CD8+ T cells from blood. This clonotype was obtained from a woman aged 45-65 years in good health. CDR3 sequence reads: CANRRDGSISSSYEQYF. DNA for the CDR3: TGCGCCAACAGACGGGATGGCAGCATCTCGAGCTCCTACGAGCAGTACTTC.